The next 11 T cell receptor beta chains were all read from a single sample in a study of shared clonotypes between healthy human individuals. Assay used: immunoSEQ multiplex PCR; TCRdb lists only in-frame clones, some missing. This table holds millions of clones, around nine tenths found once. Sequenced material: naive CD4+ T cells sorted from blood. Specified subset: CD45RA+ positively selected. The receptors were gathered from a man aged 18 to 30 in good health.

Only one count was recorded for this clone. The sample holds other DNA sequences that translate to the same CDR3. The chain has TRBV15 and TRBJ2-7; D not certain. There are 14 residues in the CDR3. Trimming left V 0 bases short and J 2 bases short, with 8 bases between. Germline V gene lookup returns CDR1 LNHNV and CDR2 YYDKDF (reference sequence). In DNA, the CDR3 is TGTGCCACCAGCAGAGATAGGGCAGCCTACGAGCAGTACTTC. Residues: CATSRDRAAYEQYF.

The V call is TRBV4-1, the J call TRBJ2-7; TRBD1 is a possible D gene (6 bases). Trimming removed 3 bases at V and 5 bases at J, with 14 bases between. Germline V gene sequence: CDR1 MGHRA, CDR2 YSYEKL. The CDR3 runs 14 residues. The CDR3 DNA is TGCGCCAGCAGCCAGGAGCAGGGGACCCACGAGCAGTACTTC. It yields the protein CASSQEQGTHEQYF.

J is TRBJ2-7 and V is TRBV27, with a weak D call TRBD2 (7 bases). The CDR3 runs to 13 residues. V was pared by 4 bases and J by 3 bases, with 10 bases between. CDR1 and CDR2 from the germline V gene are MNHEY and SMNVEV (reference sequence). CDR3 residues: CASSYREGYEQYF. The CDR3 region has the DNA TGTGCCAGCAGTTACAGGGAGGGCTACGAGCAGTACTTC.

The V and J genes are TRBV18 and TRBJ1-4; D gene ambiguous. The CDR3 is 16 amino acids. Germline CDR1 and CDR2: KGHSH and LQKENI. Trimming pared 3 bases from V and 7 bases from J, leaving 18 bases between. As DNA, the CDR3 is TGTGCCAGCTCACCTCCCGGTGAGGTTCGAGGTGAAAAACTGTTTTTT. It encodes CASSPPGEVRGEKLFF.

In this sample, this clone turned up once. The chain uses TRBV10-3 and TRBJ2-7, with D perhaps being TRBD1 or TRBD2 (5 bases each). CDR3 length equals 14 residues. V gave up 6 bases and J gave up 7 bases, with 19 bases separating them. CDR1 is ENHRY, CDR2 SYGVKD, per germline. CDR3 amino acids: CAISPGTGTSEQYF. DNA of the CDR3: TGTGCCATCAGCCCCGGGACGGGTACGTCGGAGCAGTACTTC.

V is TRBV6-5 and J is TRBJ2-2; perhaps TRBD1 as D (6 bases). Trimming took 2 bases from V and 0 from J, leaving 10 bases between them. CDR1 is MNHEY, CDR2 SVGAGI, per germline. The CDR3 covers 16 residues. The CDR3 is CASSYVGAPNTGELFF. CDR3 coding DNA: TGTGCCAGCAGTTACGTGGGGGCGCCGAACACCGGGGAGCTGTTTTTT.

V usage is TRBV7-2 and J usage is TRBJ2-7, with TRBD2 identical over 8 bases. The CDR3 totals 16 residues. The V and J ends lost 4 bases and 1 base, in that order; junction bases with no gene match: 9. Germline CDR1 SGHTA, CDR2 FQGNSA. The CDR3 reads CASSSLAGRLSYEQYF. In DNA, the CDR3 is TGTGCCAGCAGCTCCCTAGCGGGCCGCCTTTCCTACGAGCAGTACTTC.

The chain employs TRBV5-1 and TRBJ2-1; 7 bases match TRBD2. The CDR3 is made up of 17 amino acids. Germline V lookup: CDR1 SGHRS, CDR2 YFSETQ. V lost 4 bases, J lost 1 base, and 11 bases stayed unmatched. CDR3 protein: CASSLNSGYSSYNEQFF. DNA of the CDR3: TGCGCCAGCAGCCTAAATAGCGGGTATAGTTCCTACAATGAGCAGTTCTTC.

The gene calls are TRBV30 and TRBJ2-3; 13 bases line up with TRBD2. Germline loops: CDR1 GTSNPN, CDR2 SVGIG (reference sequence). Trimming cost V 5 bases and J 5 bases; bases outside gene matches: 7. This CDR3 is 15 amino acids long. The chain's CDR3 is CAWGRTSGSLDTQYF. Here the CDR3 DNA reads TGTGCCTGGGGGAGGACTAGCGGGAGTCTAGATACGCAGTATTTT.

J is TRBJ1-2 and V is TRBV25-1, with D perhaps TRBD1 (5 bases). Germline CDR1 is MGHDK and CDR2 is SYGVNS. Trimming pared 6 bases from V and 1 base from J, leaving 9 bases between. The CDR3 runs 13 residues. Written as DNA, the CDR3 is TGTGCCAGCAGACCGGGGCTTAACTATGGCTACACCTTC. Translated, it gives CASRPGLNYGYTF.

The V call is TRBV2, the J call TRBJ1-1, with TRBD1 matching 9 bases. V lost 0 bases to trimming and J lost 12 bases; unmatched junction nucleotides: 5. There are 13 residues in the CDR3. From germline, CDR1 is SNHLY and CDR2 FYNNEI. CDR3 in DNA: TGTGCCAGCAGTGAAGCCAGGACAGGGGCGTCTTTCTTT. This codes for CASSEARTGASFF.